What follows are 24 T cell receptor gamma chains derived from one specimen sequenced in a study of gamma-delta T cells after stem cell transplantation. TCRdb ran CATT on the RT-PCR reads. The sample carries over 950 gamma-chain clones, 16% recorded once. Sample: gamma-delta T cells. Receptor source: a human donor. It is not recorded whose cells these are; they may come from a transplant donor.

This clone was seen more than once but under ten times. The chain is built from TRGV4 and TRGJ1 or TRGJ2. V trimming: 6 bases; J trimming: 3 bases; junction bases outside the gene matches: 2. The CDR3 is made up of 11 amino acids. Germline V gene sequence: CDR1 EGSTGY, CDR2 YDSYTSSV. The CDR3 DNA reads TGTGCCACCTGGATTTATTATAAGAAACTCTTT. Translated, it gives CATWIYYKKLF.

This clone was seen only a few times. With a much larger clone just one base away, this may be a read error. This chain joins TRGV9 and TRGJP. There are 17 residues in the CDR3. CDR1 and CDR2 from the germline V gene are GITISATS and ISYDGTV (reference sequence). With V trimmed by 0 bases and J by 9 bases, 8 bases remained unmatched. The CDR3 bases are TGTGCCTTGTGGGAGGTGCGTTCAGGGTTGGGCAAAAAAATCAAGGTATTT. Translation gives CALWEVRSGLGKKIKVF.

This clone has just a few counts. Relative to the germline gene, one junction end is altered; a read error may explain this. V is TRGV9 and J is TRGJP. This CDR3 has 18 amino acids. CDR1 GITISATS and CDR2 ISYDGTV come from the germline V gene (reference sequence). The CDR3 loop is CALWEVRGQELGKKNKVF. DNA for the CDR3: TGTGCCTTGTGGGAGGTGCGGGGACAAGAGTTGGGCAAAAAAAACAAGGTATTT.

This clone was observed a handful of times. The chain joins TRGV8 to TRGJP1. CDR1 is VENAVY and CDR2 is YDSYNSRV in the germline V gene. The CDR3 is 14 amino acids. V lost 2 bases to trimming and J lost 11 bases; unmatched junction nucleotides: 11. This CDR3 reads CATWDIWSVWFKIF. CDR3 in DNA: TGTGCCACCTGGGATATTTGGTCCGTCTGGTTCAAGATATTT.

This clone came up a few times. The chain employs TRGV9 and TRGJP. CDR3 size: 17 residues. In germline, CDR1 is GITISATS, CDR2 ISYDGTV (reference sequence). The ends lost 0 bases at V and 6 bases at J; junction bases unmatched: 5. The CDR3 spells CALWEVQSELGKKIKVF. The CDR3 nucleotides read TGTGCCTTGTGGGAGGTGCAATCAGAGTTGGGCAAAAAAATCAAGGTATTT.

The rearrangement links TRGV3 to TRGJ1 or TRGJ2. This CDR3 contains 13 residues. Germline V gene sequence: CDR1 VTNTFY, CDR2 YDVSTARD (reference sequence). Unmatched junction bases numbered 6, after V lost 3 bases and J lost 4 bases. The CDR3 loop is CATWDGHYYKKLF. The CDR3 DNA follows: TGTGCCACCTGGGACGGGCACTATTATAAGAAACTCTTT.

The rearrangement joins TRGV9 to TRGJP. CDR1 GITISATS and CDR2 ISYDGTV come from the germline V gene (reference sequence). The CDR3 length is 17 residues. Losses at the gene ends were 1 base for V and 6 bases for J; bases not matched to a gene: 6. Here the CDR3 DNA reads TGTGCCTTGTGGGAGGTCTTACCAGAGTTGGGCAAAAAAATCAAGGTATTT. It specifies CALWEVLPELGKKIKVF.

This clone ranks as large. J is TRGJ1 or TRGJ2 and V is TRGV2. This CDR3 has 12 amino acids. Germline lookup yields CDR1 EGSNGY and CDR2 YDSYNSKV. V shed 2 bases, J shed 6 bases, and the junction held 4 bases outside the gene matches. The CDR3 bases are TGTGCCACCTGGGACGCCCCTTATAAGAAACTCTTT. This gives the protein CATWDAPYKKLF.

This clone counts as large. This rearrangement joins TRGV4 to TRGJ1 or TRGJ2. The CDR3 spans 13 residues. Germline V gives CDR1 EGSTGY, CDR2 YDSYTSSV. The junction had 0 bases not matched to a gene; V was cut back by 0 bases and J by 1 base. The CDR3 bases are TGTGCCACCTGGGATGGGAATTATTATAAGAAACTCTTT. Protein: CATWDGNYYKKLF.

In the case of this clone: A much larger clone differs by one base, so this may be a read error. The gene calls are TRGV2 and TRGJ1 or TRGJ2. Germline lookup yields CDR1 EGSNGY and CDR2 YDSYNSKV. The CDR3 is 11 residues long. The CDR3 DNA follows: TGTGCCACCTGGGACGTCGATAAGAGACTCTTT. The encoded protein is CATWDVDKRLF.

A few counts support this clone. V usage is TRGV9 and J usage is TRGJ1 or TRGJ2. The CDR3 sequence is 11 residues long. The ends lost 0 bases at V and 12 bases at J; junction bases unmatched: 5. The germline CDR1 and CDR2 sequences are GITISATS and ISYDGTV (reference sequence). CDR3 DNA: TGTGCCTTGTGGGAGGTGAGGAGGAAACTCTTT. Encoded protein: CALWEVRRKLF.

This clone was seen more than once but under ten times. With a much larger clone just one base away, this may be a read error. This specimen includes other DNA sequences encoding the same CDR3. The CDR3 nucleotides read TGTGCCTTGTGGGAGCCCCAAGAGTTGGGCAAAAAAATCAAGGTATTT. Translated, it gives CALWEPQELGKKIKVF. V and J are TRGV9 and TRGJP. This CDR3 comprises 16 residues. Germline V gives CDR1 GITISATS, CDR2 ISYDGTV (reference sequence). With V trimmed by 3 bases and J by 4 bases, 3 bases remained unmatched.

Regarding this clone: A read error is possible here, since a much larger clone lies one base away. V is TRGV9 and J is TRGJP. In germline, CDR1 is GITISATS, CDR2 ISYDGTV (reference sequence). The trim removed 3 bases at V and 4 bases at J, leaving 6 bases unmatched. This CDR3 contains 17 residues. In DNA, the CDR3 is TGTGCCTTGTGGGAGCCCTACCAAGAGTTGGGCAAAAAAATCAAGGTATTT. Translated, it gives CALWEPYQELGKKIKVF.

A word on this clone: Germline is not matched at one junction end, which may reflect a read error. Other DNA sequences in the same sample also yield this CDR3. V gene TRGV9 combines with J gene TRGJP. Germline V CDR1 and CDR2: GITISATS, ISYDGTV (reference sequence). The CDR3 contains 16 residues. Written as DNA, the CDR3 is TGTGCCTTGTGGGAGGCGGAAGAGCTGGGCAAAAAAATCAAGGTATTT. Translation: CALWEAEELGKKIKVF.

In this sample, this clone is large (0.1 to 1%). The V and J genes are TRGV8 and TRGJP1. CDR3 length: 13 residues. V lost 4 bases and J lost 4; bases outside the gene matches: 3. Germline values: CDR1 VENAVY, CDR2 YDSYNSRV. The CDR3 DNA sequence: TGTGCCACCTGGGACTACACTGGTTGGTTCAAGATATTT. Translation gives CATWDYTGWFKIF.

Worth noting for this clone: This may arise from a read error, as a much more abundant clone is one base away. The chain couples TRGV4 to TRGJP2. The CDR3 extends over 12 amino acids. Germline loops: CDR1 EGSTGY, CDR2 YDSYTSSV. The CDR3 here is CASWDGPWIKTF. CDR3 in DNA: TGTGCCAGCTGGGATGGGCCCTGGATCAAGACGTTT.

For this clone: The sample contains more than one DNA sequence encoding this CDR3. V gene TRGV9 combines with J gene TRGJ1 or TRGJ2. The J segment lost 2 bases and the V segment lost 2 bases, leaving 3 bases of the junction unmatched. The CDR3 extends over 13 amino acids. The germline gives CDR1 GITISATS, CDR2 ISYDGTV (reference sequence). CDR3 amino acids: CALWEGHYYKKLF. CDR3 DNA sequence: TGTGCCTTGTGGGAGGGACATTATTATAAGAAACTCTTT.

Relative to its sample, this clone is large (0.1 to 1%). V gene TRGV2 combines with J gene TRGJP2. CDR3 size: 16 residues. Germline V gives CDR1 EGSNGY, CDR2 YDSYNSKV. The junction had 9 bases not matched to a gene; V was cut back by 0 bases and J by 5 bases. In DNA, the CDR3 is TGTGCCACCTGGGACGGGCGTCCGGGGAGTGATTGGATCAAGACGTTT. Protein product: CATWDGRPGSDWIKTF.

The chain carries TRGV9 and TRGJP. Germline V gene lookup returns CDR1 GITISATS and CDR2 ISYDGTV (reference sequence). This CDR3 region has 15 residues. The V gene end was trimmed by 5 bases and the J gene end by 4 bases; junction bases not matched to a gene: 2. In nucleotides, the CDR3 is TGTGCCTTGTGGGGACAAGAGTTGGGCAAAAAAATCAAGGTATTT. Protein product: CALWGQELGKKIKVF.

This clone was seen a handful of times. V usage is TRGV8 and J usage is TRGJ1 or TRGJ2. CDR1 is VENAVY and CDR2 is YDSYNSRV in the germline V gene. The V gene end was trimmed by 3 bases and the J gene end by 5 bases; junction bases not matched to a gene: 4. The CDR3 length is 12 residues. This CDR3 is CATWDGDYKKLF. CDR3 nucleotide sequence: TGTGCCACCTGGGATGGAGATTATAAGAAACTCTTT.

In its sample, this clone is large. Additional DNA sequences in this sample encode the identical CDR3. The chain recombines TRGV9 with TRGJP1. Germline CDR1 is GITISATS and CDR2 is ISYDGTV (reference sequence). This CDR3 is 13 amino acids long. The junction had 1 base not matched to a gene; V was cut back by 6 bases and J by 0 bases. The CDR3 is CALWHTTGWFKIF. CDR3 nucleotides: TGTGCCTTGTGGCATACCACTGGTTGGTTCAAGATATTT.

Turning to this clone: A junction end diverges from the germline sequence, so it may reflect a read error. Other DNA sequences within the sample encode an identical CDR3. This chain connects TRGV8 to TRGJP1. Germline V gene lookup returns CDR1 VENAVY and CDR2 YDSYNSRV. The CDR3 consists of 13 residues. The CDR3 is CATWYTTGWFKIF. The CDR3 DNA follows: TGTGCCACCTGGTATACCACCGGTTGGTTCAAGATATTT.

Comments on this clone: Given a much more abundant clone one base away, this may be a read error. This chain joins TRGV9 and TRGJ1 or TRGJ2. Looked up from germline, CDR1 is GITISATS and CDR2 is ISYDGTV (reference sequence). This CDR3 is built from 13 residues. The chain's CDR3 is CASWDPPGYKKLF. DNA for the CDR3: TGTGCCTCGTGGGACCCTCCTGGTTATAAGAAACTCTTT.

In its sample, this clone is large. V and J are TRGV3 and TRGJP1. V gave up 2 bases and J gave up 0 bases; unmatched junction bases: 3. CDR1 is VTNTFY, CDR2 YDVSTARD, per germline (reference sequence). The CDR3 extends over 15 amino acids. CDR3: CATWDTHTTGWFKIF. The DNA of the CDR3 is TGTGCCACCTGGGACACCCATACCACTGGTTGGTTCAAGATATTT.